Listed here are 16 T cell receptor beta chains from one sample, sequenced in a study of T-cell reconstitution after alpha-beta-depleted transplantation in children. Unique molecular identifiers tagged the TCRbeta library. TCRdb recomputed calls from the PCR reads with MiXCR, one row per CDR3 protein. The data contain roughly 420,000 distinct CDR3 sequences, roughly 15% of them singletons. Here the sequenced sample was PBMCs, mostly from graft donor cells, taken 360 days after TCRalphabeta/CD19-depleted stem cell transplant. These receptors originate from a boy in the first two years of life who had a stem cell transplant for Wiskott-Aldrich syndrome, so the T cells may come from the graft donor.

The sample holds many counts of this clonotype. A junction boundary mismatches the germline segment, possibly from a read error. The CDR3, as DNA: TGTGCCAGCAGCGTTGGACTGAACACGGAAGCTTTCTTT. Translating gives CASSVGLNTEAFF. The chain is built from TRBV25-1 and TRBJ1-1, with D unresolved. The CDR3 covers 13 residues. Germline CDR1 MGHDK, CDR2 SYGVNS.

This chain joins TRBV5-1 and TRBJ2-6, with D unresolved. Germline CDR1 SGHRS, CDR2 YFSETQ. The CDR3 sequence is 18 residues long. V shed 0 bases and J shed 0 bases, with 13 bases lying between them. The CDR3, as DNA: TGCGCCAGCAGCTTGGAGGCAAGGGTAATCTCTGGGGCCAACGTCCTGACTTTC. It is translated as CASSLEARVISGANVLTF. Combining the CDR3 with reference TRBV5-1 and TRBJ2-6 gives the whole variable domain KAGVTQTPRYLIKTRGQQVTLSCSPISGHRSVSWYQQTPGQGLQFLFEYFSETQRNKGNFPGRFSGRQFSNSRSEMNVSTLELGDSALYLCASSLEARVISGANVLTFGAGSRLTVL.

The genes are TRBV15 and TRBJ2-7, with 8 nucleotides matching TRBD2. Losses at the gene ends were 5 bases for V and 2 bases for J; bases not matched to a gene: 11. CDR1 is LNHNV and CDR2 is YYDKDF in the germline V gene (reference sequence). There are 16 residues in the CDR3. The CDR3 nucleotides read TGTGCCACCAGCGTCAGCGGGAGCCCCAAAGCCTACGAGCAGTACTTC. The encoded protein is CATSVSGSPKAYEQYF.

The chain links TRBV4-2 to TRBJ2-1; D unresolved. Germline loops: CDR1 LGHNA, CDR2 YNFKEQ. Deletions cut 4 bases from V and 8 bases from J, with 12 bases between. This CDR3 is built from 13 residues. The CDR3 sequence is CASSPGPRYEQFF. The CDR3, as DNA: TGTGCCAGCAGCCCCGGGCCACGGTATGAGCAGTTCTTC.

This clonotype has a handful of counts. This chain uses TRBV5-1 with TRBJ2-5; D not certain. V gave up 0 bases and J gave up 4 bases, with 16 bases separating them. From germline, CDR1 is SGHRS and CDR2 YFSETQ. There are 16 residues in the CDR3. CDR3 amino acids: CASSLGSRQKRETQYF. The CDR3, as DNA: TGCGCCAGCAGCTTGGGATCACGCCAGAAAAGAGAGACCCAGTACTTC.

As regards this clonotype: A clone one base away is much larger, so this may be a read error. This likely comes from a read error, as the CDR3 has no conserved phenylalanine or tryptophan at its end. The chain is built from TRBV10-3 and TRBJ2-4; D possibly matches TRBD1 or TRBD2 (5 bases each). Trimming took off 0 bases at V and 1 base at J, with 13 bases between the two ends. The CDR3 is made up of 17 amino acids. Germline CDR1 ENHRY, CDR2 SYGVKD. DNA for the CDR3: TGTGCCATCAGTGAGTCGAGGGGCACTAACGCCAAAAACATTCAGTACCTC. It codes for CAISESRGTNAKNIQYL.

The V call is TRBV7-2, the J call TRBJ2-7, with 10 bases identical to TRBD2. The CDR3 is 17 amino acids. Per germline, CDR1 SGHTA and CDR2 FQGNSA. Trimming at V came to 1 base and at J to 2 bases, leaving 8 bases not matched to a gene. DNA for the CDR3: TGTGCCAGCAGCTTAGTTGGGGGAACTAGCGGGGCCTACGAGCAGTACTTC. Translated, it gives CASSLVGGTSGAYEQYF.

This clonotype occurred a few times. The gene calls are TRBV10-3 and TRBJ2-1; no reliable D call. The germline V gene has CDR1 ENHRY and CDR2 SYGVKD. The CDR3 runs to 11 residues. With 7 bases removed from V and 8 bases from J, the gap between germline ends came to 9 bases. DNA of the CDR3: TGTGCCATCAAAGATTTGTATGAGCAGTTCTTC. It specifies CAIKDLYEQFF.

This clonotype was observed a handful of times. The J gene is TRBJ2-7, the V gene TRBV6-2 or TRBV6-3, with D possibly being TRBD2 (6 bases). Per the germline V gene, CDR1 is MNHEY and CDR2 is SVGEGT. The CDR3 runs 14 residues. Trimming stripped 5 bases from V and 7 bases from J, with 18 bases between. The CDR3 loop reads CASSTGTLIREQYF. CDR3 sequence (DNA): TGTGCCAGCAGTACCGGGACTCTCATTAGGGAGCAGTACTTC.

This clonotype is a singleton in its sample. CDR3 loop: CASTGEVYNEQFF. The CDR3 DNA follows: TGTGCCAGTACAGGGGAGGTCTACAATGAGCAGTTCTTC. V usage is TRBV7-2 and J usage is TRBJ2-1; possible D gene TRBD1, 7 bases. Germline loops: CDR1 SGHTA, CDR2 FQGNSA. Trimming took off 9 bases at V and 3 bases at J, with 12 bases between the two ends. The CDR3 is 13 residues long.

This clonotype was picked up a small number of times. J is TRBJ2-1 and V is TRBV5-6; possible D gene TRBD1, 5 bases. The CDR3 runs to 13 residues. V lost 1 base, J lost 7 bases, and 9 bases lay in between. The V gene's germline CDR1 is SGHDT and CDR2 YYEEEE. CDR3 bases: TGTGCCAGCAGCTTGCTCGACAGAAATGAGCAGTTCTTC. Translation gives CASSLLDRNEQFF.

The rearrangement uses TRBV7-2 and TRBJ1-2; D not certain. CDR1 and CDR2 (germline): SGHTA, FQGNSA. V was cut by 1 base and J by 3 bases, with 15 bases left in between. This CDR3 is 16 amino acids long. The CDR3 DNA reads as TGTGCCAGCAGCTTAGAAATGGACTTGGAGGACTATGGCTACACCTTC. Its protein product is CASSLEMDLEDYGYTF.

This clonotype was picked up one time. The V call is TRBV5-1, the J call TRBJ2-3; 10 bases line up with TRBD2. The CDR3 extends over 17 amino acids. Germline V gene data show CDR1 as SGHRS and CDR2 as YFSETQ. The junction had 5 bases not matched to a gene; V was cut back by 0 bases and J by 1 base. CDR3 DNA sequence: TGCGCCAGCAGCTTGGGTACCGGGACTAGCGGCACAGATACGCAGTATTTT. Translation: CASSLGTGTSGTDTQYF.

There are a few counts of this clonotype. This rearrangement joins TRBV6-6 to TRBJ2-1; D not resolved. Between the trimmed V and J ends, which lost 4 bases and 9 bases, there was a span of 7 bases. This CDR3 contains 11 residues. Germline CDR1 is MNHNY and CDR2 is SVGAGI (reference sequence). CDR3 DNA: TGTGCCAGCAGTTGGTCGGGTGAGCAGTTCTTC. It specifies CASSWSGEQFF.

This clonotype was seen more than once but under ten times. This chain uses TRBV5-1 with TRBJ1-1, with D perhaps matching TRBD1 (5 bases). CDR3 size: 15 residues. Trimming shortened V by 0 bases and J by 4 bases, and 13 bases separated the two germline ends. Germline V gene sequence: CDR1 SGHRS, CDR2 YFSETQ. CDR3 DNA: TGCGCCAGCAGCTTGGCGGCAGGGTCAAGCACTGAAGCTTTCTTT. Its translation is CASSLAAGSSTEAFF. Complete variable domain (other parts from reference TRBV5-1 and TRBJ1-1): KAGVTQTPRYLIKTRGQQVTLSCSPISGHRSVSWYQQTPGQGLQFLFEYFSETQRNKGNFPGRFSGRQFSNSRSEMNVSTLELGDSALYLCASSLAAGSSTEAFFGQGTRLTVV.

This clonotype appeared many times. The CDR3 is CATALRVSETQYF. As DNA, the CDR3 is TGTGCCACAGCCCTCAGGGTTTCTGAGACCCAGTACTTC. This rearrangement joins TRBV15 to TRBJ2-5; D possibly corresponds to TRBD1 (5 bases). Deletions cut 9 bases from V and 5 bases from J, with 16 bases between. CDR3 length equals 13 residues. Germline V gene sequence: CDR1 LNHNV, CDR2 YYDKDF (reference sequence).